This is a list of T cell receptor beta chains from one sample in a study of cytomegalovirus exposure and HLA in healthy donors. Libraries were prepared by immunoSEQ multiplex PCR; TCRdb keeps only in-frame clonotypes and omits some of them. Here the sample spans 250,000 to 400,000 clones, roughly 86% being singletons. The sample taken for sequencing was PBMCs. The receptor source for this set is a man younger than 45 in good health and CMV-seronegative. Each CDR3 is given with its conserved first and last residue. The D gene is left open where the match is weak. Clone sizes are given selectively: once, few, many, or a class where the clone is expanded.

d_gene: TRBD2; j_gene: TRBJ2-3; v_gene: TRBV2; abundance: NA; CDR3aa: CASSVAAGGRDTQYF; CDR3nt: TGTGCCAGCAGTGTTGCAGCGGGGGGGCGAGATACGCAGTATTTT
d_gene: TRBD1; j_gene: TRBJ2-5; v_gene: TRBV27; abundance: NA; CDR3aa: CASSSRGDRALETQYF; CDR3nt: TGTGCCAGCAGTTCCCGGGGGGACAGGGCATTGGAGACCCAGTACTTC
d_gene: TRBD1; j_gene: TRBJ1-1; v_gene: TRBV27; abundance: NA; CDR3aa: CASNGRDSNTEAFF; CDR3nt: TGTGCCAGCAATGGACGGGACAGCAACACTGAAGCTTTCTTT
d_gene: NA; j_gene: TRBJ2-7; v_gene: TRBV11-2; abundance: NA; CDR3aa: CASSSLFYEQYF; CDR3nt: TGTGCCAGCAGCTCTTTGTTCTACGAGCAGTACTTC
d_gene: NA; j_gene: TRBJ1-1; v_gene: TRBV6-6; abundance: NA; CDR3aa: CASSYANRVSTEAFF; CDR3nt: TGTGCCAGCAGTTACGCCAACAGGGTCTCTACTGAAGCTTTCTTT
d_gene: TRBD1; j_gene: TRBJ1-2; v_gene: TRBV4-1; abundance: NA; CDR3aa: CASSQGPGTGRVYGYTF; CDR3nt: TGCGCCAGCAGCCAAGGACCCGGGACAGGGAGGGTCTATGGCTACACCTTC
d_gene: NA; j_gene: TRBJ1-2; v_gene: TRBV7-9; abundance: NA; CDR3aa: CASSLWGVKYGYTF; CDR3nt: TGTGCCAGCAGCTTATGGGGGGTAAAATATGGCTACACCTTC
d_gene: TRBD1; j_gene: TRBJ1-1; v_gene: TRBV15; abundance: NA; CDR3aa: CATSRRDSEAFF; CDR3nt: TGTGCCACCAGCCGACGGGACAGTGAAGCTTTCTTT
d_gene: TRBD1; j_gene: TRBJ1-2; v_gene: TRBV6-1; abundance: few; CDR3aa: CASNIGQGHYGYTF; CDR3nt: TGTGCCAGCAACATAGGACAGGGACACTATGGCTACACCTTC
d_gene: TRBD2; j_gene: TRBJ2-2; v_gene: TRBV10-2; abundance: NA; CDR3aa: CASKTGGGLVRTGELFF; CDR3nt: TGCGCCAGCAAGACTGGGGGGGGGTTAGTACGGACCGGGGAGCTGTTTTTT
d_gene: TRBD1; j_gene: TRBJ2-2; v_gene: TRBV4-1; abundance: NA; CDR3aa: CASSPDRGTGELFF; CDR3nt: TGCGCCAGCAGCCCCGACAGGGGGACGGGGGAGCTGTTTTTT
d_gene: NA; j_gene: TRBJ1-4; v_gene: TRBV4-1; abundance: NA; CDR3aa: CASSQDLVGRRNEKLFF; CDR3nt: TGCGCCAGCAGCCAAGATCTAGTGGGGCGTCGGAATGAAAAACTGTTTTTT
d_gene: TRBD1; j_gene: TRBJ1-6; v_gene: TRBV7-9; abundance: NA; CDR3aa: CASSLGQIRDSYNSPLHF; CDR3nt: TGTGCCAGCAGCTTAGGTCAGATCCGGGACAGCTATAATTCACCCCTCCACTTT
d_gene: TRBD1; j_gene: TRBJ1-2; v_gene: TRBV14; abundance: NA; CDR3aa: CASSPYRGRGYTF; CDR3nt: TGTGCCAGCAGCCCATACAGGGGCCGGGGCTACACCTTC
d_gene: TRBD2; j_gene: TRBJ2-1; v_gene: TRBV9; abundance: NA; CDR3aa: CASSARPNLAGGRDEQFF; CDR3nt: TGTGCCAGCAGCGCTAGACCTAATCTAGCGGGGGGGCGGGATGAGCAGTTCTTC
d_gene: TRBD1; j_gene: TRBJ2-2; v_gene: TRBV5-1; abundance: NA; CDR3aa: CASSFRPMGQGAGGELFF; CDR3nt: TGCGCCAGCAGCTTTCGTCCTATGGGACAGGGGGCAGGCGGGGAGCTGTTTTTT
d_gene: TRBD2; j_gene: TRBJ2-1; v_gene: TRBV9; abundance: NA; CDR3aa: CASSVGGGAGEQFF; CDR3nt: TGTGCCAGCAGCGTCGGCGGGGGGGCCGGGGAGCAGTTCTTC
d_gene: NA; j_gene: TRBJ2-7; v_gene: TRBV7-8; abundance: NA; CDR3aa: CASSLGSGSYEQYF; CDR3nt: TGTGCCAGCAGCTTAGGGTCAGGATCCTACGAGCAGTACTTC
d_gene: TRBD1; j_gene: TRBJ1-2; v_gene: TRBV5-1; abundance: NA; CDR3aa: CASSLEDRINYGYTF; CDR3nt: TGCGCCAGCAGCTTGGAGGACAGGATTAACTATGGCTACACCTTC
d_gene: TRBD2; j_gene: TRBJ2-7; v_gene: TRBV19; abundance: NA; CDR3aa: CASSISSGGTYEQYF; CDR3nt: TGTGCCAGTAGTATCTCTAGCGGGGGGACCTACGAGCAGTACTTC
d_gene: TRBD1; j_gene: TRBJ2-1; v_gene: TRBV5-1; abundance: NA; CDR3aa: CASSLGTGTEQFF; CDR3nt: TGCGCCAGCAGCTTGGGGACAGGGACGGAGCAGTTCTTC
d_gene: TRBD1; j_gene: TRBJ2-7; v_gene: TRBV7-9; abundance: NA; CDR3aa: CASSQQGVGTYEQYF; CDR3nt: TGTGCCAGCAGCCAGCAGGGGGTAGGAACCTACGAGCAGTACTTC
d_gene: TRBD2; j_gene: TRBJ2-1; v_gene: TRBV9; abundance: NA; CDR3aa: CASSPPGLAGRYNEQFF; CDR3nt: TGTGCCAGCAGCCCTCCCGGCCTAGCGGGACGGTACAATGAGCAGTTCTTC
d_gene: NA; j_gene: TRBJ1-6; v_gene: TRBV10-3; abundance: once; CDR3aa: CAISENNNSPLHF; CDR3nt: TGTGCCATCAGTGAAAACAACAATTCACCCCTCCACTTT